This TCR beta chain is drawn from a study of T cell changes during pregnancy in multiple sclerosis (dated by TCRdb to about 2019). Regarding the complete study: The study examined how the T cell repertoire changed over the course of pregnancy in women with multiple sclerosis.

Concerning this clone: Its cognate antigen has yet to be identified. Base-call qualities are not available, and no considerably larger clone is one nucleotide away.

Library prep was done by the immunoSEQ multiplex PCR assay. TCRdb stores this immuneACCESS table with in-frame sequences only. Part of the clones is absent; in the studies checked, under half of the shortfall reflects unresolved V genes, and no reason is known for the rest. The sample profile shows approximately 130,000 clones; roughly 97% of them were found once. The top ten clones comprise roughly 0.45% of the sample. Trimming leaves V shorter by 4 bases and J shorter by 6 bases, with the junction holding 11 bases beyond the gene matches. The germline V gene supplies CDR1 SGHRS and CDR2 YFSETQ. From the cysteine up to the phenylalanine, the CDR3 has a length of 15 residues. The DNA shown is the 45-base CDR3, in frame from base 1.

Source: peripheral blood, taken after pregnancy. Rearrangement joined TRBV5-1 to TRBJ2-7; 9 junctional bases match TRBD1. The TCR sequence derives from a female donor with multiple sclerosis, enrolled in a pregnancy study. The CDR3 sequence is CASSVTGQGNFEQYF. The DNA is TGCGCCAGCAGCGTCACGGGACAGGGTAATTTCGAGCAGTACTTC.